This T cell receptor beta chain was identified in a study of T cell changes during pregnancy in multiple sclerosis. The method was immunoSEQ multiplex PCR; TCRdb's version includes in-frame clones alone and lacks a portion of them. The sample lists about 68,000 clones; about nine tenths were seen once. With V trimmed by 4 bases and J by 6 bases, 8 bases remained unmatched. This CDR3 has 14 residues. The germline CDR1 and CDR2 sequences are SEHNR and FQNEAQ (reference sequence). This receptor was identified in a female donor with multiple sclerosis, enrolled in a pregnancy study. The gene calls are TRBV7-9 and TRBJ2-5; TRBD1 matches at 7 bases. The sample consisted of peripheral blood, taken in the third trimester of pregnancy. CDR3 loop: CASSSRQGQQTQYF. Written as DNA, the CDR3 is TGTGCCAGCAGCTCTCGACAGGGCCAGCAGACCCAGTACTTC.